Listed below are T cell receptor beta chains from one sample, sequenced in a study of cytomegalovirus exposure and HLA in healthy donors. TCRdb keeps only in-frame clones here, not all; method: immunoSEQ multiplex PCR. The sample includes under 250,000 clones. Source material: PBMCs. These receptors all come from a girl aged 2 to 10 in good health and CMV-seropositive. Both conserved end residues are part of each CDR3. The D gene is left open where the match is weak.

>TRBD2|TRBV7-9|15|TRBJ2-7
TGTGCCAGCAGCCCGGAACCGGGAGGGCCATCCGAGCAGTACTTC
CASSPEPGGPSEQYF
>NA|TRBV28|17|TRBJ1-5
TGTGCCAGCAGGACAGGTGTTAATGGTTGGGTAGGTCAGCCCCAGCATTTT
CASRTGVNGWVGQPQHF
>TRBD1|TRBV7-3|13|TRBJ2-5
TGTGCCAGCAGCCCGACAGGGGTGGAGACCCAGTACTTC
CASSPTGVETQYF
>NA|TRBV2|16|TRBJ1-1
TGTGCCAGCAGTGAATGGGGGGGAGTTGTGGGCGGTGAAGCTTTCTTT
CASSEWGGVVGGEAFF
>NA|TRBV7-2|15|TRBJ1-2
TGTGCCAGCAGCTTATTTGCGCAGGCGGGTTATGGCTACACCTTC
CASSLFAQAGYGYTF
>NA|TRBV6-1|11|TRBJ2-7
TGTGCCACCATCAACTCGAGGGAGCAGTACTTC
CATINSREQYF
>NA|TRBV27|14|TRBJ2-7
TGTGCCAGCAGTTTACGTCGGGACTCCTACGAGCAGTACTTC
CASSLRRDSYEQYF
>TRBD1|TRBV29-1|14|TRBJ1-4
TGCAGCGTTGTGCTGCAGGGGGCTACTGAAAAACTGTTTTTT
CSVVLQGATEKLFF
>NA|TRBV27|15|TRBJ1-5
TGTGCCAGCAGTTTGTTCGGGACAAGCAATCAGCCCCAGCATTTT
CASSLFGTSNQPQHF
>TRBD2|TRBV30|19|TRBJ2-7
TGTGCCTGGAGTGGCGGGGGGGGCGCTTGGAATAGCTGGGGCTACGAGCAGTACTTC
CAWSGGGGAWNSWGYEQYF
>NA|TRBV28|14|TRBJ1-1
TGTGCCACCTACGGGTTTACGGTTTCAGCACAAGCTTTCTTT
CATYGFTVSAQAFF
>NA|TRBV7-9|16|TRBJ2-1
TGTGCCAGCAGCTCAATTCGGCGGACAGCCGAGTATGAGCAGTTCTTC
CASSSIRRTAEYEQFF
>NA|TRBV6-1|13|TRBJ1-2
TGTGCCAGCAGTGAAGGCACGAGGGTAGGCTACACCTTC
CASSEGTRVGYTF
>TRBD1|TRBV5-4|14|TRBJ2-7
TGTGCTAGCAGCCCCGGGGACAGGGACTACGAGCAGTACTTC
CASSPGDRDYEQYF
>NA|TRBV10-3|13|TRBJ2-5
TGTGCCATCGCGTGGGAGAGCCAAGAGACCCAGTACTTC
CAIAWESQETQYF
>NA|TRBV6-5|13|TRBJ1-2
TGTGCCAGCAGTACTCGGGAGGGTTTAGGCTACACCTTC
CASSTREGLGYTF
>NA|TRBV5-6|16|TRBJ1-4
TGTGCCAGCAGCCTCGGGACATTCGCAACTAATGAAAAACTGTTTTTT
CASSLGTFATNEKLFF
>NA|TRBV19|15|TRBJ2-5
TGTGCCAGTACCCGTACTCGGTTGGGACTTGAGACCCAGTACTTC
CASTRTRLGLETQYF
>TRBD2|TRBV9|15|TRBJ2-7
TGTGCCAGCAGCGGTCTAGCGGGAGGGCCTGGCGAGCAGTACTTC
CASSGLAGGPGEQYF
>NA|TRBV9|16|TRBJ2-7
TGTGCCAGCAGCCCCTGGAGGGACAGAGGGTTTTACGAGCAGTACTTC
CASSPWRDRGFYEQYF
>NA|TRBV5-1|17|TRBJ2-1
TGCGCCAGCAGCCTGCAACCGCTAGAGATCACCTACAATGAGCAGTTCTTC
CASSLQPLEITYNEQFF
>TRBD2|TRBV4-1|17|TRBJ2-1
TGCGCCAGCAGTCCAACCTCCGGGAGGAGCTCCTACAATGAGCAGTTCTTC
CASSPTSGRSSYNEQFF
>NA|TRBV7-2|13|TRBJ2-7
TGTGCCAGCAGCTTAGGGGGCAACTACGAGCAGTACTTC
CASSLGGNYEQYF
>NA|TRBV19|13|TRBJ2-7
TGTGCCAGTAGTAGCGGATCATCCTACGAGCAGTACTTC
CASSSGSSYEQYF
>NA|TRBV7-2|14|TRBJ2-7
TGTGCCAGCAGCTTAGTAGATGGGGCATACGAGCAGTACTTC
CASSLVDGAYEQYF
>NA|TRBV19|13|TRBJ2-1
TGTGCCAGTAGTATAATACTAGACAATGAGCAGTTCTTC
CASSIILDNEQFF
>NA|TRBV6-6|13|TRBJ1-5
TGTGCCAGCAGCATGGCCTCCCATCAGCCCCAGCATTTT
CASSMASHQPQHF
>NA|TRBV5-1|14|TRBJ2-6
TGCGCCAGTTCAGGCGTCTCTGGGGCCAACGTCCTGACTTTC
CASSGVSGANVLTF
>TRBD1|TRBV7-2|16|TRBJ2-2
TGTGCCAGCAGCTTCTCCGGGACAGGGTACACCGGGGAGCTGTTTTTT
CASSFSGTGYTGELFF
>TRBD2|TRBV20-1|11|TRBJ2-1
TGCAGTGCAAGACTAGCCAATGAGCAGTTCTTC
CSARLANEQFF
>TRBD1|TRBV23-1|16|TRBJ2-2
TGCGCCAGCAGTCAATCGAAACAGGGGGACACCGGGGAGCTGTTTTTT
CASSQSKQGDTGELFF
>TRBD1|TRBV6-6|14|TRBJ1-3
TGTGCCAGCAGCCTCCAGACAGGGTCTAACACCATATATTTT
CASSLQTGSNTIYF
>NA|TRBV20-1|11|TRBJ2-5
TGCAGTGCTAAACAACAAGAGACCCAGTACTTC
CSAKQQETQYF
>NA|TRBV2|12|TRBJ1-5
TGTGCCAGCAATAGGGGGAATCAGCCCCAGCATTTT
CASNRGNQPQHF
>TRBD2|TRBV7-9|14|TRBJ2-7
TGTGCCAGCAGCTTCACCGGGACTAGGGGCGAGCAGTACTTC
CASSFTGTRGEQYF
>TRBD2|TRBV27|17|TRBJ2-2
TGTGCCAGCAGTTTTATGTGGCGGGAGGGCCGGACCGGGGAGCTGTTTTTT
CASSFMWREGRTGELFF
>NA|TRBV4-1|15|TRBJ2-1
TGCGCCAGCAGCCACGACTCGTCTCTCTACAATGAGCAGTTCTTC
CASSHDSSLYNEQFF
>NA|TRBV5-4|14|TRBJ1-6
TGTGCCAGCAGCTTCCCGGACAGATCTTCACCCCTCCACTTT
CASSFPDRSSPLHF
>TRBD1|TRBV5-6|14|TRBJ1-5
TGTGCCAGCAGCTTGGGGACAGGGACTGAGCCCCAGCATTTT
CASSLGTGTEPQHF
>NA|TRBV5-1|14|TRBJ2-5
TGCGCCAGCAGCTTGGCACGCGCGGCTGAGGAGCAGTACTTC
CASSLARAAEEQYF
>TRBD1|TRBV10-3|14|TRBJ1-6
TGTGCCTCCAACCGGGACAGGGATAATTCACCCCTCCACTTT
CASNRDRDNSPLHF
>NA|TRBV27|14|TRBJ1-1
TGTGCCAGCAGTTTAAGGAGCCTTAACACTGAAGCTTTCTTT
CASSLRSLNTEAFF
>NA|TRBV7-9|12|TRBJ2-7
TGTGCCAGCAGCTTCGGGGGAGGCGAGCAGTACTTC
CASSFGGGEQYF
>NA|TRBV4-1|16|TRBJ2-3
TGCGCCAGCAGCCCATTGGGGGTTGGGGGGACAGATACGCAGTATTTT
CASSPLGVGGTDTQYF
>NA|TRBV6-5|11|TRBJ1-1
TGTGCCACCGACTTCCTCACTGAAGCTTTCTTT
CATDFLTEAFF